Below, 28 T cell receptor beta chains from the same sample are listed, as sequenced in a study of cytomegalovirus exposure and HLA in healthy donors. The PCR was carried out with 60 Vbeta primers and 13 Jbeta primers. Sequencing used immunoSEQ multiplex PCR; TCRdb keeps in-frame clones, though not all of them. Among 200,000 to 250,000 clones, about 72% were seen once, and the ten largest hold 3% to 4.5%. The specimen sequenced was PBMCs. These TCRs come from a male donor in good health and CMV-seronegative.

Remarks on this clone: The sample has other DNA sequences that encode this CDR3 too. This sequence joins TRBV9 and TRBJ2-5, with 8 nucleotides matching TRBD2. The CDR3 has 16 amino acids. J gave up 1 base and V 3 bases, and 8 bases lay outside the gene matches. CDR1 and CDR2 from the germline V gene are SGDLS and YYNGEE. CDR3 residues: CASSGGLAVAQETQYF. The CDR3 DNA follows: TGTGCCAGCAGCGGAGGACTAGCCGTAGCCCAAGAGACCCAGTACTTC. Full variable domain (rest looked up from reference TRBV9 and TRBJ2-5): DSGVTQTPKHLITATGQRVTLRCSPRSGDLSVYWYQQSLDQGLQFLIQYYNGEERAKGNILERFSAQQFPDLHSELNLSSLELGDSALYFCASSGGLAVAQETQYFGPGTRLLVL.

V is TRBV7-8 and J is TRBJ2-5; TRBD1 might be the D (8 bases). The CDR3 loop spans 14 amino acids. Trimming removed 5 bases from V and 3 bases from J, with 13 bases in between. The germline CDR1 and CDR2 sequences are SGHVS and FQNEAQ. CDR3 protein: CASSQGAGEETQYF. In DNA, the CDR3 is TGTGCCAGCAGCCAGGGGGCGGGAGAAGAGACCCAGTACTTC.

This clone came up a few times. The chain recombines TRBV5-4 with TRBJ1-2, with D uncertain. The CDR3 length is 15 residues. Per germline, CDR1 SGHNT and CDR2 YYREEE (reference sequence). The V and J ends lost 4 bases and 1 base respectively, with 14 bases between them. The CDR3 protein is CASSQTYSGNYGYTF. DNA of the CDR3: TGTGCCAGCAGCCAAACATACAGCGGTAACTATGGCTACACCTTC.

This clone has a handful of counts. The V and J genes are TRBV14 and TRBJ2-4, with D possibly TRBD1 on 7 matching bases. The germline V gene has CDR1 SGHDN and CDR2 FVKESK. This CDR3 is built from 16 residues. V shed 5 bases and J shed 0 bases, with 14 bases lying between them. The CDR3 nucleotides read TGTGCCAGCAGCGGAGGGGGCTACCTAGCCAAAAACATTCAGTACTTC. This encodes CASSGGGYLAKNIQYF.

This chain joins TRBV21-1 and TRBJ1-6. TRBV21-1 is a listed pseudogene. This CDR3 has 17 residues. The CDR3 DNA reads as TGTGCCAGCATCACAAACCCCCCCCCGGGAAGTAATTCACCCCTCCACTTT. Translation gives CASITNPPPGSNSPLHF.

The chain combines TRBV19 with TRBJ1-6; D remains ambiguous. The CDR3 totals 15 residues. V lost 4 bases and J lost 3, with 10 bases in between. The germline V gene encodes CDR1 LNHDA and CDR2 SQIVND (reference sequence). The CDR3 sequence: CASSNRENYNSPLHF. DNA of the CDR3: TGTGCCAGTAGTAACCGGGAAAACTATAATTCACCCCTCCACTTT.

This rearrangement joins TRBV4-1 to TRBJ1-2; 8 bases agree with TRBD1. V lost 4 bases to trimming and J lost 4 bases; unmatched junction nucleotides: 5. The germline V gene has CDR1 MGHRA and CDR2 YSYEKL. This CDR3 is 14 amino acids long. The DNA of the CDR3 is TGCGCCAGCAGCCCCCAGACAGGGGTCTATGGCTACACCTTC. Protein product: CASSPQTGVYGYTF.

The chain joins TRBV7-9 to TRBJ2-5, with D possibly being TRBD1 (5 bases). This CDR3 has 15 residues. Trimming removed 3 bases at V and 2 bases at J, with 13 bases between. Germline V gene lookup returns CDR1 SEHNR and CDR2 FQNEAQ (reference sequence). In DNA form, the CDR3 reads TGTGCCAGCAGCTTGGGGCCAGCAGTACAAGAGACCCAGTACTTC. Translated: CASSLGPAVQETQYF.

The genes are TRBV7-3 and TRBJ1-3; D possibly corresponds to TRBD1 (5 bases). Germline lookup yields CDR1 SGHTA and CDR2 FQGTGA. V was clipped by 5 bases and J by 4 bases, with 18 bases between them. The CDR3 runs to 16 residues. CDR3: CASSPPQGRVGNTIYF. Written as DNA, the CDR3 is TGTGCCAGCAGCCCGCCCCAGGGCAGGGTCGGAAACACCATATATTTT.

This sequence joins TRBV19 and TRBJ1-5; D perhaps matches TRBD1 (5 bases). The CDR3 has 13 amino acids. Germline lookup yields CDR1 LNHDA and CDR2 SQIVND (reference sequence). V lost 7 bases, J lost 4 bases, and 11 bases lay in between. CDR3 DNA sequence: TGTGCCAGTAAGGGACTCGGGAATCAGCCCCAGCATTTT. This sequence encodes CASKGLGNQPQHF.

V and J are TRBV28 and TRBJ2-7, with a possible D match to TRBD2 (5 bases). The CDR3 extends over 12 amino acids. Looked up from germline, CDR1 is MDHEN and CDR2 is SYDVKM. V was trimmed by 7 bases and J by 4 bases, leaving 11 bases between them. The CDR3 protein is CASTSPGYEQYF. CDR3 sequence (DNA): TGTGCCAGCACGTCCCCGGGGTACGAGCAGTACTTC.

The chain couples TRBV5-1 to TRBJ2-7; maybe TRBD1 (6 bases). Germline loops: CDR1 SGHRS, CDR2 YFSETQ. V was cut by 4 bases and J by 0 bases, with 11 bases left in between. The CDR3 spans 14 residues. As DNA, the CDR3 is TGCGCCAGCAGCATACAGGGATTCTCCTACGAGCAGTACTTC. Translated, it gives CASSIQGFSYEQYF.

This clone showed up just a few times. This sequence joins TRBV6-5 and TRBJ2-7; D is unclear. The CDR3 runs 10 residues. Germline loops: CDR1 MNHEY, CDR2 SVGAGI. V was shortened by 11 bases and J by 4 bases, with 9 bases between the two germline ends. CDR3 sequence reads: CALGFYEQYF. The CDR3 DNA sequence: TGTGCCCTCGGGTTTTACGAGCAGTACTTC.

The chain is built from TRBV4-1 and TRBJ2-1, with D maybe TRBD2 (5 bases). The germline V and J ends were trimmed by 5 bases and 10 bases, with 18 bases remaining between them. This CDR3 comprises 14 residues. Germline loops: CDR1 MGHRA, CDR2 YSYEKL. Written as DNA, the CDR3 is TGCGCCAGCAGCAAACTGGGATCGGGAAGCGAGCAGTTCTTC. It is translated as CASSKLGSGSEQFF.

J is TRBJ2-7 and V is TRBV7-9; TRBD2 is a possible D gene (6 bases). This CDR3 has 16 residues. V dropped 4 bases and J dropped 3 bases, with 19 bases sitting between them. Germline CDR1 is SEHNR and CDR2 is FQNEAQ (reference sequence). The CDR3 DNA sequence: TGTGCCAGCAGCTCACTAGCCCCGGACGGAGGCTACGAGCAGTACTTC. Its translation: CASSSLAPDGGYEQYF.

This chain uses TRBV6-5 with TRBJ1-5; D possibly corresponds to TRBD1 (5 bases). The V and J ends lost 6 bases and 1 base respectively, with 13 bases between them. The CDR3 consists of 15 residues. The V gene's germline CDR1 is MNHEY and CDR2 SVGAGI. The CDR3 is CASRRDSGSNQPQHF. In DNA, the CDR3 is TGTGCCAGCAGGCGGGACTCAGGGAGCAATCAGCCCCAGCATTTT.

This clone appeared a few times. V gene TRBV15 combines with J gene TRBJ2-7; 7 nucleotides agree with TRBD1. The CDR3 spans 13 residues. The germline V gene has CDR1 LNHNV and CDR2 YYDKDF (reference sequence). The ends lost 2 bases at V and 5 bases at J; junction bases unmatched: 3. CDR3 residues: CATSRTTGNEQYF. The CDR3 nucleotides are TGTGCCACCAGCAGAACGACAGGGAACGAGCAGTACTTC.

This sequence joins TRBV7-9 and TRBJ2-7; 11 bases are shared with TRBD2. The CDR3 has 14 amino acids. The trim removed 3 bases at V and 4 bases at J, leaving 2 bases unmatched. In germline, CDR1 is SEHNR, CDR2 FQNEAQ (reference sequence). Written as DNA, the CDR3 is TGTGCCAGCAGCTTGGCTAGCGGGAGGTACGAGCAGTACTTC. This gives the protein CASSLASGRYEQYF.

The genes are TRBV19 and TRBJ2-2; D is possibly TRBD2 (5 bases). Deletions cut 6 bases from V and 5 bases from J, with 13 bases between. CDR1 is LNHDA and CDR2 is SQIVND in the germline V gene (reference sequence). This CDR3 has 14 amino acids. The CDR3 region is CASRLTAGTGELFF. DNA for the CDR3: TGTGCCAGTAGGTTGACGGCGGGTACCGGGGAGCTGTTTTTT.

V gene TRBV28 combines with J gene TRBJ1-5; 11 bases match TRBD1. This CDR3 spans 17 amino acids. The V gene end was trimmed by 1 base and the J gene end by 4 bases; junction bases not matched to a gene: 6. From germline, CDR1 is MDHEN and CDR2 SYDVKM. CDR3 loop: CASSLYGTGGRNQPQHF. The CDR3 DNA is TGTGCCAGCAGTTTATATGGGACAGGGGGACGGAATCAGCCCCAGCATTTT.

The CDR3 DNA follows: TGTGCCAGCAGTGATAGCAGGGTAATACCCGGGGAGCTGTTTTTT. Protein sequence: CASSDSRVIPGELFF. The chain is built from TRBV2 and TRBJ2-2, with D perhaps TRBD1 (5 bases). V gave up 3 bases and J gave up 6 bases, with 14 bases separating them. CDR1 is SNHLY, CDR2 FYNNEI, per germline. The CDR3 runs 15 residues. The full variable domain, its missing parts supplied by reference TRBV2 and TRBJ2-2, is EPEVTQTPSHQVTQMGQEVILRCVPISNHLYFYWYRQILGQKVEFLVSFYNNEISEKSEIFDDQFSVERPDGSNFTLKIRSTKLEDSAMYFCASSDSRVIPGELFFGEGSRLTVL.

The chain has TRBV7-3 and TRBJ1-2; the D gene is possibly TRBD1 (6 bases). Trimming stripped 9 bases from V and 2 bases from J, with 13 bases between. CDR1 and CDR2 from the germline V gene are SGHTA and FQGTGA. The CDR3 is 13 amino acids. CDR3 sequence: CASPHRVNYGYTF. DNA for the CDR3: TGTGCCAGTCCACACAGGGTGAACTATGGCTACACCTTC.

Notes on this clone: The germline gene is not matched at one end of the junction; a read error may be the cause. The chain uses TRBV7-9 and TRBJ1-4, with TRBD1 matching 9 bases. The CDR3 has 15 amino acids. The germline V gene encodes CDR1 SEHNR and CDR2 FQNEAQ (reference sequence). The DNA of the CDR3 is TGTTCCAGCGACGTCATCGGGACAGGGAACGAAAAACTGTTTTTT. This gives the protein CSSDVIGTGNEKLFF.

As regards this clone: Germline is not matched at one junction end, which may reflect a read error. V gene TRBV7-7 combines with J gene TRBJ1-6; no clear D. The germline V gene has CDR1 SSHAT and CDR2 FNYEAQ (reference sequence). This CDR3 region has 13 residues. CDR3 sequence: CASSSRSNSPLHF. The CDR3 DNA sequence: TGTGCTAGCAGCTCTAGGAGTAATTCACCCCTCCACTTT.

The chain has TRBV19 and TRBJ1-5, with D maybe TRBD1 (5 bases). The CDR3 length is 15 residues. The germline CDR1 and CDR2 sequences are LNHDA and SQIVND (reference sequence). Trimming took off 3 bases at V and 6 bases at J, with 15 bases between the two ends. DNA for the CDR3: TGTGCCAGTAGTATGGTCCAGGGTAGGGGTCAGCCCCAGCATTTT. Its protein is CASSMVQGRGQPQHF.

V gene TRBV19 combines with J gene TRBJ2-5; D gene ambiguous. This CDR3 comprises 12 residues. Germline CDR1 LNHDA, CDR2 SQIVND (reference sequence). Trimming removed 2 bases from V and 7 bases from J, with 8 bases in between. The CDR3 sequence: CASSIKTGTQYF. The CDR3 nucleotides are TGTGCCAGTAGTATAAAGACTGGGACCCAGTACTTC.

The J gene is TRBJ1-5, the V gene TRBV13, with 7 positions matching TRBD1. The CDR3 runs 14 residues. The V segment lost 4 bases and the J segment 7 bases; nucleotides outside the gene matches: 7. Germline V CDR1 and CDR2: PRHDT, FYEKMQ (reference sequence). CDR3 sequence (DNA): TGTGCCAGCAGCTCAACAGGGGAGAGACAGCCCCAGCATTTT. Protein sequence: CASSSTGERQPQHF. Variable domain in full (rest from reference TRBV13 and TRBJ1-5): AAGVIQSPRHLIKEKRETATLKCYPIPRHDTVYWYQQGPGQDPQFLISFYEKMQSDKGSIPDRFSAQQFSDYHSELNMSSLELGDSALYFCASSSTGERQPQHFGDGTRLSIL.

The chain links TRBV5-1 to TRBJ1-4; D perhaps matches TRBD1 (5 bases). In germline, CDR1 is SGHRS, CDR2 YFSETQ. The CDR3 runs to 14 residues. Trimming took 5 bases from V and 6 from J, leaving 14 bases between them. The DNA for the CDR3 is TGCGCCAGCAGAGGGAGGGGAGGAGATGAAAAACTGTTTTTT. Its protein product is CASRGRGGDEKLFF.